The 30 T cell receptor beta chains below come from one sample, sequenced in a study of blood T cell repertoires in COVID-19. The protocol was immunoSEQ multiplex PCR, while the TCRdb copy is restricted to in-frame clones and leaves out a portion. The sample carries 90,000 or so clones, 72% recorded once. The source material was peripheral blood. These receptor sequences come from a woman aged 80 or older with acute or convalescent COVID-19.

This sequence joins TRBV19 and TRBJ1-4, with 7 bases that match TRBD1. CDR1 is LNHDA and CDR2 is SQIVND in the germline V gene (reference sequence). V trimming: 5 bases; J trimming: 2 bases; junction bases outside the gene matches: 8. This CDR3 has 16 amino acids. CDR3 nucleotides: TGTGCCAGTAGTTTCCGACAGGGTGGCACTAATGAAAAACTGTTTTTT. Its translation: CASSFRQGGTNEKLFF.

V is TRBV6-6 and J is TRBJ1-2; tentative D call: TRBD1 (5 bases). This CDR3 contains 13 residues. V was trimmed by 4 bases and J by 2 bases, leaving 8 bases between them. Germline V gene lookup returns CDR1 MNHNY and CDR2 SVGAGI (reference sequence). The CDR3 sequence is CASSSDSNYGYTF. Here the CDR3 DNA reads TGTGCCAGCAGTTCCGACAGCAACTATGGCTACACCTTC.

The rearrangement uses TRBV9 and TRBJ2-2, with 7 nucleotides matching TRBD2. J gave up 6 bases and V 1 base, and 9 bases lay outside the gene matches. CDR1 and CDR2 from the germline V gene are SGDLS and YYNGEE. The CDR3 runs to 16 residues. CDR3 sequence (DNA): TGTGCCAGCAGCGTACTTGGCAGGGAGGGTTCCGGGGAGCTGTTTTTT. Amino acid sequence: CASSVLGREGSGELFF.

This clone has only one observation. The J gene is TRBJ2-2, the V gene TRBV5-1; a weak D match, TRBD2 (5 bases). With 1 base removed from V and 6 bases from J, the gap between germline ends came to 13 bases. This CDR3 has 15 amino acids. Germline CDR1 is SGHRS and CDR2 is YFSETQ. This chain's CDR3 is CASSLFYGEPGELFF. CDR3 nucleotide sequence: TGCGCCAGCAGCTTGTTTTACGGGGAGCCCGGGGAGCTGTTTTTT.

The chain recombines TRBV7-2 with TRBJ2-7; D is unresolved. The CDR3 is made up of 13 amino acids. The V gene lost 4 bases and the J gene lost 2 bases, with 9 bases spanning the gap. CDR1 and CDR2 from the germline V gene are SGHTA and FQGNSA. The CDR3 loop reads CASSSNSPYEQYF. CDR3 DNA: TGTGCCAGCAGCTCGAACTCCCCCTACGAGCAGTACTTC.

The chain combines TRBV7-8 with TRBJ2-3, with D perhaps matching TRBD2 (6 bases). The germline gives CDR1 SGHVS, CDR2 FQNEAQ. With 5 bases removed from V and 2 bases from J, the gap between germline ends came to 11 bases. The CDR3 is 14 amino acids. The CDR3 DNA reads as TGTGCCAGCAGCCCTAGCGAGGCCACAGATACGCAGTATTTT. This codes for CASSPSEATDTQYF.

This sequence joins TRBV7-3 and TRBJ2-1, with 10 bases identical to TRBD1. CDR1 is SGHTA and CDR2 is FQGTGA in the germline V gene. V shed 5 bases, J shed 8 bases, and the junction held 3 bases outside the gene matches. The CDR3 length is 13 residues. The CDR3, as DNA: TGTGCCAGCAGCCGGGGGACAGGGGATGAGCAGTTCTTC. Translating gives CASSRGTGDEQFF.

The V call is TRBV10-3, the J call TRBJ2-2; 11 nucleotides match TRBD2. V was pared by 6 bases and J by 4 bases, with 13 bases of the junction left unmatched. The germline CDR1 and CDR2 sequences are ENHRY and SYGVKD. This CDR3 has 18 amino acids. CDR3 nucleotides: TGTGCCATCAGCATAGCGACTAGCGGGGCAGCGGGCACCGGGGAGCTGTTTTTT. Amino acid sequence: CAISIATSGAAGTGELFF.

The chain couples TRBV24-1 to TRBJ2-2, with a tentative D call TRBD1 (5 bases). Trimming cost V 3 bases and J 2 bases, with 9 bases left between them. The CDR3 extends over 15 amino acids. Germline CDR1 and CDR2: KGHDR and SFDVKD. The chain's CDR3 is CATSDTTVNTGELFF. DNA of the CDR3: TGTGCCACCAGTGATACGACAGTCAACACCGGGGAGCTGTTTTTT.

This clone was counted a few times. The gene calls are TRBV5-1 and TRBJ2-1; tentatively, D is TRBD2 (6 bases). Germline loops: CDR1 SGHRS, CDR2 YFSETQ. V lost 2 bases to trimming and J lost 4 bases, with 13 bases between them. There are 15 residues in the CDR3. For the CDR3, the DNA is TGCGCCAGCAGCTTACGGGCAGCGGGTTACAATGAGCAGTTCTTC. It is translated as CASSLRAAGYNEQFF.

This clone is labeled as medium-sized. The chain uses TRBV30 and TRBJ1-1; 9 bases fit TRBD1. Germline CDR1 reads GTSNPN; CDR2 reads SVGIG (reference sequence). CDR3 length: 15 amino acids. V shed 4 bases, J shed 1 base, and the junction held 7 bases outside the gene matches. CDR3 sequence reads: CAWKVPDRGNTEAFF. The CDR3 region has the DNA TGTGCCTGGAAAGTCCCGGACAGGGGGAACACTGAAGCTTTCTTT.

The chain recombines TRBV30 with TRBJ1-3; D unclear. The V gene lost 0 bases and the J gene lost 2 bases, with 11 bases spanning the gap. The CDR3 covers 15 residues. Per germline, CDR1 GTSNPN and CDR2 SVGIG (reference sequence). CDR3 sequence (DNA): TGTGCCTGGAGTGTCGGAGGGCCGACTGGAAACACCATATATTTT. Its translation: CAWSVGGPTGNTIYF.

The rearrangement uses TRBV18 and TRBJ2-7, with 8 bases aligning to TRBD1. From germline, CDR1 is KGHSH and CDR2 LQKENI. The CDR3 spans 14 residues. V dropped 4 bases and J dropped 5; count of bases not matched to a gene: 7. CDR3 sequence reads: CASSQDRVNNEQYF. The DNA for the CDR3 is TGTGCCAGCTCACAGGACAGGGTGAATAACGAGCAGTACTTC.

The chain recombines TRBV6-4 with TRBJ2-3; TRBD2 agrees at 8 bases. With 5 bases clipped from V and 6 bases from J, the junction kept 10 bases outside the gene matches. Germline V gene data show CDR1 as MRHNA and CDR2 as SNTAGT. CDR3 size: 15 residues. As DNA, the CDR3 is TGTGCCAGCAGTTTGACGGGGGGGTTAACTGATACGCAGTATTTT. It translates to CASSLTGGLTDTQYF.

The chain uses TRBV4-2 and TRBJ1-2; a possible D gene is TRBD1 (5 bases). Germline V gives CDR1 LGHNA, CDR2 YNFKEQ. Between the trimmed V and J ends, which lost 0 bases and 6 bases, there was a span of 17 bases. The CDR3 runs to 16 residues. The CDR3 protein is CASSQDWGRRIDGYTF. The CDR3 nucleotides are TGTGCCAGCAGCCAAGATTGGGGCAGGCGAATTGATGGCTACACCTTC.

V is TRBV4-2 and J is TRBJ2-3, with D perhaps TRBD2 (7 bases). The V end was cut by 5 bases, the J end by 4 bases, with 13 bases between. Per the germline V gene, CDR1 is LGHNA and CDR2 is YNFKEQ. The CDR3 runs 14 residues. The CDR3 nucleotides read TGTGCCAGCAGCATGGCGGGGGCCGCAGATACGCAGTATTTT. It codes for CASSMAGAADTQYF.

The chain combines TRBV9 with TRBJ2-5; 9 nucleotides align to TRBD2. CDR3 length: 15 residues. The germline gives CDR1 SGDLS, CDR2 YYNGEE. The V segment lost 4 bases and the J segment 0 bases; nucleotides outside the gene matches: 4. The CDR3 DNA sequence: TGTGCCAGCAGCTCCCTAGCGGGGAACCAAGAGACCCAGTACTTC. Residues: CASSSLAGNQETQYF. The entire variable domain, with the rest obtained from reference TRBV9 and TRBJ2-5, is as follows: DSGVTQTPKHLITATGQRVTLRCSPRSGDLSVYWYQQSLDQGLQFLIQYYNGEERAKGNILERFSAQQFPDLHSELNLSSLELGDSALYFCASSSLAGNQETQYFGPGTRLLVL.

This clone was seen a handful of times. V is TRBV11-2 and J is TRBJ2-7, with a possible D match to TRBD2 (6 bases). The CDR3 extends over 14 amino acids. V was cut by 6 bases and J by 0 bases, with 12 bases left in between. Per germline, CDR1 SGHAT and CDR2 FQNNGV. In DNA form, the CDR3 reads TGTGCCAGCAGGCTCAGCGGGTCCTCCTACGAGCAGTACTTC. This codes for CASRLSGSSYEQYF.

This sequence joins TRBV19 and TRBJ2-5, with 11 bases matching TRBD2. Germline assignment: CDR1 LNHDA and CDR2 SQIVND (reference sequence). The CDR3 sequence is 15 residues long. V lost 5 bases to trimming and J lost 3 bases; unmatched junction nucleotides: 5. CDR3 sequence (DNA): TGTGCCAGTAGTGGGGAGACTAGCGGGGAAGAGACCCAGTACTTC. Translating gives CASSGETSGEETQYF.

The chain links TRBV28 to TRBJ2-7, with TRBD1 identical over 8 bases. Trimming at V came to 8 bases and at J to 4 bases, leaving 4 bases not matched to a gene. Germline V gene lookup returns CDR1 MDHEN and CDR2 SYDVKM. The CDR3 covers 12 residues. This CDR3 reads CASRTGMYEQYF. DNA for the CDR3: TGTGCCAGCCGGACAGGGATGTACGAGCAGTACTTC.

This chain uses TRBV9 with TRBJ1-1; tentative D call: TRBD1 (5 bases). Trimming pared 4 bases from V and 2 bases from J, leaving 9 bases between. CDR3 size: 13 residues. Germline V gene data show CDR1 as SGDLS and CDR2 as YYNGEE. The CDR3 region is CASSPGINTEAFF. Written as DNA, the CDR3 is TGTGCCAGCAGCCCAGGGATCAACACTGAAGCTTTCTTT.

The V gene is TRBV5-4, the J gene TRBJ2-2; tentatively, D is TRBD1 (5 bases). This CDR3 is built from 15 residues. Looked up from germline, CDR1 is SGHNT and CDR2 is YYREEE (reference sequence). The V and J ends lost 5 bases and 1 base respectively, with 12 bases between them. In DNA form, the CDR3 reads TGTGCCAGCAGTATAGGGCAGGGGAACACCGGGGAGCTGTTTTTT. This translates into CASSIGQGNTGELFF.

The V and J genes are TRBV7-2 and TRBJ2-7; 11 nucleotides line up with TRBD1. CDR3 length: 13 amino acids. Germline assignment: CDR1 SGHTA and CDR2 FQGNSA. J was trimmed by 10 bases and V by 4 bases; bases with no gene match: 6. The CDR3 is CASSSGQGEGQYF. CDR3 sequence (DNA): TGTGCCAGCAGCTCGGGACAGGGGGAAGGCCAGTACTTC.

The chain links TRBV13 to TRBJ2-3; TRBD2 matches at 9 bases. The V and J ends lost 8 bases and 9 bases, in that order; junction bases with no gene match: 12. The CDR3 is 14 residues long. Germline V gives CDR1 PRHDT, CDR2 FYEKMQ (reference sequence). The CDR3 loop reads CASGLAGGQGTQYF. The CDR3 nucleotides are TGTGCCAGCGGTCTCGCGGGGGGGCAGGGGACGCAGTATTTT.

This chain connects TRBV19 to TRBJ1-5, with D uncertain. This CDR3 is built from 15 residues. With 1 base removed from V and 6 bases from J, the gap between germline ends came to 13 bases. Germline CDR1 and CDR2: LNHDA and SQIVND (reference sequence). CDR3: CASSIGNAWSQPQHF. The CDR3 DNA sequence: TGTGCCAGTAGTATAGGGAATGCATGGAGTCAGCCCCAGCATTTT.

This sequence joins TRBV28 and TRBJ1-3; TRBD1 might be the D (5 bases). V was cut by 6 bases and J by 0 bases, with 24 bases left in between. This CDR3 is built from 19 residues. Germline-derived CDR1 and CDR2 are MDHEN and SYDVKM. This chain's CDR3 is CASRPNLGWGRTSGNTIYF. The CDR3 nucleotides read TGTGCCAGCAGGCCTAATTTAGGGTGGGGGAGGACCTCTGGAAACACCATATATTTT. The full variable domain, with the rest looked up from reference TRBV28 and TRBJ1-3, is DVKVTQSSRYLVKRTGEKVFLECVQDMDHENMFWYRQDPGLGLRLIYFSYDVKMKEKGDIPEGYSVSREKKERFSLILESASTNQTSMYLCASRPNLGWGRTSGNTIYFGEGSWLTVV.

The gene calls are TRBV5-1 and TRBJ1-2; no reliable D call. Germline loops: CDR1 SGHRS, CDR2 YFSETQ. Trimming pared 4 bases from V and 2 bases from J, leaving 6 bases between. CDR3 size: 12 residues. The CDR3 DNA is TGCGCCAGCAGCACAGAAAACTATGGCTACACCTTC. This encodes CASSTENYGYTF.

This chain uses TRBV7-9 with TRBJ2-1; 10 bases agree with TRBD1. V lost 5 bases, J lost 2 bases, and 6 bases stayed unmatched. CDR3 length: 16 residues. Germline V gene lookup returns CDR1 SEHNR and CDR2 FQNEAQ (reference sequence). Written as DNA, the CDR3 is TGTGCCAGCAGCCCTCCCGGGACAGGGGCCTACAATGAGCAGTTCTTC. Protein: CASSPPGTGAYNEQFF.

This chain joins TRBV7-2 and TRBJ2-7, with D perhaps matching TRBD2 (5 bases). The V gene lost 6 bases and the J gene lost 3 bases, with 9 bases spanning the gap. The CDR3 is made up of 12 amino acids. Per germline, CDR1 SGHTA and CDR2 FQGNSA. The CDR3 DNA reads TGTGCCAGCAGTTTGGACTTCTACGAGCAGTACTTC. Encoded protein: CASSLDFYEQYF.

This chain joins TRBV6-5 and TRBJ1-2; D may be TRBD1 (5 bases). This CDR3 region has 13 residues. Between the trimmed V and J ends, which lost 10 bases and 2 bases, there was a span of 14 bases. Germline V gene lookup returns CDR1 MNHEY and CDR2 SVGAGI. The CDR3 DNA follows: TGTGCCACCTGCATGGGGGGAAACTATGGCTACACCTTC. As protein: CATCMGGNYGYTF.